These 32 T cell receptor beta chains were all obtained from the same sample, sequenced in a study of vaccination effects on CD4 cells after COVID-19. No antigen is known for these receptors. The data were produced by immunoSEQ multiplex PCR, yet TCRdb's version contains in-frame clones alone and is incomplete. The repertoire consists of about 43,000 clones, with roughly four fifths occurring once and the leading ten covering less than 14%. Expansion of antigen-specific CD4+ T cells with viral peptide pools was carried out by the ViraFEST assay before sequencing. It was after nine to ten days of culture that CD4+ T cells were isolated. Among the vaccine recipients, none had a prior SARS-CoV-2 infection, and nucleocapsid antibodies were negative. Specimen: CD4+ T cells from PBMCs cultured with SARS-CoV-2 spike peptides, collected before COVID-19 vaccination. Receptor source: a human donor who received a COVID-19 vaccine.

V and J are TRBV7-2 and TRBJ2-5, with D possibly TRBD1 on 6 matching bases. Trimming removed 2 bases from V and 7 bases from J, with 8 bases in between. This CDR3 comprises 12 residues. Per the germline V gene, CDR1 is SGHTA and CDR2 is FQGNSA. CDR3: CASSLWGRTQYF. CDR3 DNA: TGTGCCAGCAGCTTATGGGGGCGGACCCAGTACTTC.

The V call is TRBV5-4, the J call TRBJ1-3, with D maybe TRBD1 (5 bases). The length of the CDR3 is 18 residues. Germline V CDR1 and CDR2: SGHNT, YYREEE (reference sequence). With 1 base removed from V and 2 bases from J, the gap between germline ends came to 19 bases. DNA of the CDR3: TGTGCCAGCAGCTTGCAATTCCGGTCAGGGTATGCTGGAAACACCATATATTTT. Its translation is CASSLQFRSGYAGNTIYF.

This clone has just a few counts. The chain's CDR3 is CASGFKDNEQFF. The CDR3 nucleotides read TGTGCTAGTGGTTTCAAAGACAATGAGCAGTTCTTC. The genes are TRBV12-5 and TRBJ2-1; no definite D call. The germline V and J ends were trimmed by 3 bases and 5 bases, with 5 bases remaining between them. Germline CDR1 is LGHNT and CDR2 is FRNRAP. CDR3 length equals 12 residues.

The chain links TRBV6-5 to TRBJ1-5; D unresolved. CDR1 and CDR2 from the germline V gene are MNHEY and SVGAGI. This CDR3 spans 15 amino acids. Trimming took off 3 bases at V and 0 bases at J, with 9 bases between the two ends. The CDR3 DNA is TGTGCCAGCAGTTATAAAGGGAATAGCAATCAGCCCCAGCATTTT. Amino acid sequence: CASSYKGNSNQPQHF.

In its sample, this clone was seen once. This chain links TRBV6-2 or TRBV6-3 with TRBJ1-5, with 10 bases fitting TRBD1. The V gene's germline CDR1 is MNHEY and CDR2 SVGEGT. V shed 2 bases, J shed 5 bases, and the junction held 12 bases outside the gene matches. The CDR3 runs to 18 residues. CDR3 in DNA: TGTGCCAGCAGTTACCAGGGACAGGGGATTTTTACTTATCAGCCCCAGCATTTT. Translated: CASSYQGQGIFTYQPQHF.

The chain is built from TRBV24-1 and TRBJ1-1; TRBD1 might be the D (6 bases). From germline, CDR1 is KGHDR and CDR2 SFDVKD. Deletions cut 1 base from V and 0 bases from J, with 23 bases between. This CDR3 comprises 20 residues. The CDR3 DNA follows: TGTGCCACCAGTGATTTTTGCGTCCGATCCACCCAGGGGCTGAACACTGAAGCTTTCTTT. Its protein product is CATSDFCVRSTQGLNTEAFF.

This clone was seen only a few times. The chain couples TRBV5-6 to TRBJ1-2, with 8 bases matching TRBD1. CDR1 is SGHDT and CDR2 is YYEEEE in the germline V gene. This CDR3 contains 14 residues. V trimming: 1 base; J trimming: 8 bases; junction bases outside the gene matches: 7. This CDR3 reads CASSLRPGGTGYTF. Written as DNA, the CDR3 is TGTGCCAGCAGCTTGCGGCCAGGGGGCACGGGCTACACCTTC. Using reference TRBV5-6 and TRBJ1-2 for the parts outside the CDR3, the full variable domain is DAGVTQSPTHLIKTRGQQVTLRCSPKSGHDTVSWYQQALGQGPQFIFQYYEEEERQRGNFPDRFSGHQFPNYSSELNVNALLLGDSALYLCASSLRPGGTGYTFGSGTRLTVV.

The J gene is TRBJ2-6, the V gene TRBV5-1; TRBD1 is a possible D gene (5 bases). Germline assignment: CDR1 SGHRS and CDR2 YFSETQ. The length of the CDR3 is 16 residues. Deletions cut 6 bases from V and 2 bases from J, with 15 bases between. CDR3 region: CASKDQGWAGANVLTF. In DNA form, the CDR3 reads TGCGCCAGCAAGGATCAGGGCTGGGCTGGGGCCAACGTCCTGACTTTC.

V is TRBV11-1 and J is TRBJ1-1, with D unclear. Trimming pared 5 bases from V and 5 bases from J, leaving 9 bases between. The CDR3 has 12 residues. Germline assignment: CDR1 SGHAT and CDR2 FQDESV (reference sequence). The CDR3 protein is CASSPGRTEAFF. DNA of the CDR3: TGTGCCAGCAGCCCAGGAAGGACTGAAGCTTTCTTT.

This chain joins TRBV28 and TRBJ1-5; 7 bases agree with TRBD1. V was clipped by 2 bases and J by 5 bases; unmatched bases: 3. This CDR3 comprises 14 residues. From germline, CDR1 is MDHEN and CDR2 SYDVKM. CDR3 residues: CASSLRQGYQPQHF. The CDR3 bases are TGTGCCAGCAGTTTAAGACAGGGATATCAGCCCCAGCATTTT.

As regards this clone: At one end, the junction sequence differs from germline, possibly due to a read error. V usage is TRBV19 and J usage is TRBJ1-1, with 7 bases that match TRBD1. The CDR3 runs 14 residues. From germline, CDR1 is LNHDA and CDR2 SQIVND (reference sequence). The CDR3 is CASSIDRGITGAFF. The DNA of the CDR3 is TGTGCCAGTAGTATAGACAGGGGGATAACTGGAGCTTTCTTT.

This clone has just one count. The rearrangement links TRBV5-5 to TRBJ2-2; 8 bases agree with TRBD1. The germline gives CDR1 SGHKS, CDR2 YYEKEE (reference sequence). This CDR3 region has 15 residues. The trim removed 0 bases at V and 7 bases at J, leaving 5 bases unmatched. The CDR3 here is CASSLEDRVVGELFF. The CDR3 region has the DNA TGTGCCAGCAGCTTGGAGGACAGGGTGGTCGGGGAGCTGTTTTTT.

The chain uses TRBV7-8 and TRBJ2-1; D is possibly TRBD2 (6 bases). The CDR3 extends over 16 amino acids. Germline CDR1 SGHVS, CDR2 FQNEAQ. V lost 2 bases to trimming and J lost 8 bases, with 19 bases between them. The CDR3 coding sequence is TGTGCCAGCAGCTTATTTGGGGCCAGCCCGGGGGATGAGCAGTTCTTC. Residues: CASSLFGASPGDEQFF. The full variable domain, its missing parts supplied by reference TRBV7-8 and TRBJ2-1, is GAGVSQSPRYKVAKRGQDVALRCDPISGHVSLFWYQQALGQGPEFLTYFQNEAQLDKSGLPSDRFFAERPEGSVSTLKIQRTQQEDSAVYLCASSLFGASPGDEQFFGPGTRLTVL.

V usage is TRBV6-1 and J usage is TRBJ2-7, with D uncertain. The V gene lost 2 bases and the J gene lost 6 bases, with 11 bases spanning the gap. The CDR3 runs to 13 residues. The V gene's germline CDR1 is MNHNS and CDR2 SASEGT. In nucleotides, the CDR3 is TGTGCCAGCAGTGAAAGTTGGGGTGGCGAGCAGTACGTC. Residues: CASSESWGGEQYV.

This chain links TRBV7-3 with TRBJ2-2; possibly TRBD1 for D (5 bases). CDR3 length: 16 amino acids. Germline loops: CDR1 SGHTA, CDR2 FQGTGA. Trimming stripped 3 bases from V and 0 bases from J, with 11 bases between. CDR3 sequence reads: CASSLTGRANTGELFF. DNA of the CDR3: TGTGCCAGCAGCTTGACGGGCAGGGCGAACACCGGGGAGCTGTTTTTT.

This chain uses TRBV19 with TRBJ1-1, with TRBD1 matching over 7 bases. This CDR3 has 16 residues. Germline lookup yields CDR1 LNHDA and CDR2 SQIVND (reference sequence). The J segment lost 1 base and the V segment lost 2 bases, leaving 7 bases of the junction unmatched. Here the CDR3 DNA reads TGTGCCAGTAGTATACCAGGGGGGGCGGGGAACACTGAAGCTTTCTTT. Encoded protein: CASSIPGGAGNTEAFF.

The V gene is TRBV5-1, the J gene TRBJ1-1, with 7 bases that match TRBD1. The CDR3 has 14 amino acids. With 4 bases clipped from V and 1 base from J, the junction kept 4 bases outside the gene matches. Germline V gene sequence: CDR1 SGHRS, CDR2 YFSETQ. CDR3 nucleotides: TGCGCCAGCAGCCTTCAGGGGGGGAACACTGAAGCTTTCTTT. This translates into CASSLQGGNTEAFF.

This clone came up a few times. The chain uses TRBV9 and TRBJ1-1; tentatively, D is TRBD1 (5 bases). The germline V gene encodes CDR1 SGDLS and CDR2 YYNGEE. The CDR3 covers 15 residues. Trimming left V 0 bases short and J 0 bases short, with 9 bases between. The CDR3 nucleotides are TGTGCCAGCAGCGTAGGCTGGGGCCTGAACACTGAAGCTTTCTTT. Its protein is CASSVGWGLNTEAFF.

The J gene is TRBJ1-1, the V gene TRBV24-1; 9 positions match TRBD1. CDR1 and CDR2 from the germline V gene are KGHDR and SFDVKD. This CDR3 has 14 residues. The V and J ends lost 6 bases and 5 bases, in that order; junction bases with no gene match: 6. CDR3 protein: CATSRDREMTEAFF. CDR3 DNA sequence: TGTGCCACCAGTCGGGACAGGGAAATGACTGAAGCTTTCTTT.

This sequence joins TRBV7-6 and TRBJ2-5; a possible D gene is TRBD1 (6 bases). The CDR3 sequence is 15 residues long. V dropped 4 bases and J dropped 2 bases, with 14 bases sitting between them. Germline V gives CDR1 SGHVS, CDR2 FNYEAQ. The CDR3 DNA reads TGTGCCAGCAGCTCCTGGACAGACTCACAAGAGACCCAGTACTTC. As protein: CASSSWTDSQETQYF.

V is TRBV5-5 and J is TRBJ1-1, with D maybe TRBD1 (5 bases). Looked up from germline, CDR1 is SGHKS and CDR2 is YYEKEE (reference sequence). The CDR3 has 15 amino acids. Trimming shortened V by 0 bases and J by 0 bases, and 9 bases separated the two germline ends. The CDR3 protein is CASSLVQGVNTEAFF. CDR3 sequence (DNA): TGTGCCAGCAGCTTGGTGCAGGGAGTGAACACTGAAGCTTTCTTT.

CDR3 bases: TGTGCCAGCAGCAAAATCGTGGGGAAACACGGGTACTTC. Its protein is CASSKIVGKHGYF. The gene calls are TRBV21-1 and TRBJ2-4. TRBV21-1 is a pseudogene segment. The CDR3 length is 13 residues.

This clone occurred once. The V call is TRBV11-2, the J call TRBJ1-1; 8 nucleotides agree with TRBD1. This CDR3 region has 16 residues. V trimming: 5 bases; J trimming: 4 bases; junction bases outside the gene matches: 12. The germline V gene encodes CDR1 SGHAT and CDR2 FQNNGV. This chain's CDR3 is CASSRFWTGPGTEAFF. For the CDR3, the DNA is TGTGCCAGCAGCCGCTTTTGGACAGGGCCGGGCACTGAAGCTTTCTTT.

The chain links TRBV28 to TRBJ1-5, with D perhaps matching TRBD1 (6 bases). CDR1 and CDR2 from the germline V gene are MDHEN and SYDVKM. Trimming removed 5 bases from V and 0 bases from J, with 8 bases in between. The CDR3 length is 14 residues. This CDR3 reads CASSLGGSNQPQHF. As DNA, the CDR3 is TGTGCCAGCAGTCTAGGGGGTAGCAATCAGCCCCAGCATTTT.

The CDR3: CASSGLARSDTQYF. The CDR3 bases are TGTGCCAGCAGTGGACTAGCGCGGTCAGATACGCAGTATTTT. V and J are TRBV27 and TRBJ2-3, with 9 nucleotides matching TRBD2. Unmatched junction bases numbered 4, after V lost 5 bases and J lost 4 bases. This CDR3 has 14 residues. From germline, CDR1 is MNHEY and CDR2 SMNVEV (reference sequence).

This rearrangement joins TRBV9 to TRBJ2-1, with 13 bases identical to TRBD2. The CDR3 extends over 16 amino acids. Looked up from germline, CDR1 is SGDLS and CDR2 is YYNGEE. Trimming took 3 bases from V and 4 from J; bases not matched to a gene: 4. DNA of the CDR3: TGTGCCAGCAGCGATTTACTAGCGGGGGGGTACAATGAGCAGTTCTTC. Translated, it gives CASSDLLAGGYNEQFF.

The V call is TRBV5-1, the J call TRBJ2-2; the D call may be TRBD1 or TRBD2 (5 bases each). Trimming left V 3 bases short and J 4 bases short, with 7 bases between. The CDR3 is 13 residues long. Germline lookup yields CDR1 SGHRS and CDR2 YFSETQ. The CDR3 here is CASSWGSTGELFF. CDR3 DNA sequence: TGCGCCAGCAGCTGGGGGAGCACCGGGGAGCTGTTTTTT.

The CDR3: CATSDTDRNTIYF. The CDR3 nucleotides read TGTGCCACCAGTGACACGGACAGAAACACCATATATTTT. The J gene is TRBJ1-3, the V gene TRBV24-1, with D possibly matching TRBD1 (5 bases). Germline CDR1 reads KGHDR; CDR2 reads SFDVKD. V was cut by 4 bases and J by 5 bases, with 8 bases left in between. CDR3 length: 13 residues.

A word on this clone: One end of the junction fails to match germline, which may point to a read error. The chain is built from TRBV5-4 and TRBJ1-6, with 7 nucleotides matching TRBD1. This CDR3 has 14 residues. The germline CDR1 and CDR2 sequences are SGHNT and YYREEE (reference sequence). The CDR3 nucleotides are TGTGCCAGCAGCTCCACAGGGGATAAGTCACCCCTCCACTTT. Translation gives CASSSTGDKSPLHF.

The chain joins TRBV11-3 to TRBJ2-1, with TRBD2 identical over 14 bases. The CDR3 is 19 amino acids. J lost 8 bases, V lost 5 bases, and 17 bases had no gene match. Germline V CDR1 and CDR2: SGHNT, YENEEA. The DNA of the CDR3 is TGTGCCAGCAGCCTGGGACTAGCGGGGGCCTATCCAGGGGCAGATGAGCAGTTCTTC. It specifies CASSLGLAGAYPGADEQFF. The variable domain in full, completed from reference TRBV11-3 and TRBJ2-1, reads EAGVVQSPRYKIIEKKQPVAFWCNPISGHNTLYWYLQNLGQGPELLIRYENEEAVDDSQLPKDRFSAERLKGVDSTLKIQPAELGDSAVYLCASSLGLAGAYPGADEQFFGPGTRLTVL.

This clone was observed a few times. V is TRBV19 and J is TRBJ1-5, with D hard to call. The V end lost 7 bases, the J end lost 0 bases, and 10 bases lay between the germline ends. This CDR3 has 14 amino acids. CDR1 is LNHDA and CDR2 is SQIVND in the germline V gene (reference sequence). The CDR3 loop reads CASTLGPSNQPQHF. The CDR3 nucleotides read TGTGCCAGTACCCTCGGGCCTAGCAATCAGCCCCAGCATTTT.

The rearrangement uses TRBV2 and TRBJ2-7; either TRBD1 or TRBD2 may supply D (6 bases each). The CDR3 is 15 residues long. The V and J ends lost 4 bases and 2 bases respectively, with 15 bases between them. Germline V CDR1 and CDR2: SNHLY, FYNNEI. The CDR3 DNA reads TGTGCCAGCAGTGTGGGGGGACACCCGACCTACGAGCAGTACGTC. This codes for CASSVGGHPTYEQYV.